One and the same sample provided the 8 T cell receptor beta chains below, sequenced in a study of blood T cell repertoires in COVID-19. The repertoire was sequenced with immunoSEQ multiplex PCR; TCRdb's copy has only in-frame clones and lacks some. The sample lists approximately 150,000 clones, around 87% seen once, with approximately 40% in the top ten. The specimen was peripheral blood. These receptor sequences come from a man in his fifties or sixties who had recovered from COVID-19.

This rearrangement joins TRBV7-9 to TRBJ2-5, with 7 positions matching TRBD1. Unmatched junction bases numbered 2, after V lost 4 bases and J lost 0 bases. CDR3 length equals 14 residues. Germline CDR1 SEHNR, CDR2 FQNEAQ (reference sequence). The chain's CDR3 is CASSSDRYQETQYF. The CDR3 DNA sequence: TGTGCCAGCAGCTCGGACAGGTACCAAGAGACCCAGTACTTC.

The sample holds many counts of this clone. The J gene is TRBJ2-7, the V gene TRBV5-1, with D possibly matching TRBD1 (5 bases). Germline-derived CDR1 and CDR2 are SGHRS and YFSETQ. The CDR3 has 14 amino acids. Trimming left V 4 bases short and J 3 bases short, with 14 bases between. The CDR3 sequence is CASSTPDNYYEQYF. CDR3 in DNA: TGCGCCAGCAGCACCCCGGACAACTACTACGAGCAGTACTTC.

This chain uses TRBV12-3 or TRBV12-4 with TRBJ2-7, with TRBD2 as a possible D gene (5 bases). V was pared by 3 bases and J by 2 bases, with 8 bases between. The CDR3 runs to 13 residues. CDR3 residues: CASSLAGAYEQYF. The CDR3 bases are TGTGCCAGCAGTTTGGCCGGGGCCTACGAGCAGTACTTC.

This rearrangement joins TRBV7-2 to TRBJ1-1; D is unresolved. The CDR3 is 13 amino acids. The germline V and J ends were trimmed by 0 bases and 7 bases, with 9 bases remaining between them. Germline CDR1 SGHTA, CDR2 FQGNSA. The CDR3 spells CASSLASGVEAFF. The CDR3 nucleotides are TGTGCCAGCAGCTTAGCGTCCGGGGTTGAAGCTTTCTTT.

The chain carries TRBV12-3 or TRBV12-4 and TRBJ2-5, with a weak D call TRBD1 (6 bases). CDR3 length: 13 residues. The V and J ends lost 1 base and 4 bases respectively, with 7 bases between them. CDR3 DNA: TGTGCCAGCAGTTTAGGAGGGGGAGAGACCCAGTACTTC. As protein: CASSLGGGETQYF.

The chain joins TRBV10-3 to TRBJ2-1; 14 bases match TRBD2. The V segment lost 2 bases and the J segment 5 bases; nucleotides outside the gene matches: 8. This CDR3 spans 18 amino acids. In germline, CDR1 is ENHRY, CDR2 SYGVKD. Here the CDR3 DNA reads TGTGCCATCAGTGAGCCTGGGACTAGCGGGGGCCCTGACAATGAGCAGTTCTTC. It translates to CAISEPGTSGGPDNEQFF.

The genes are TRBV10-2 and TRBJ2-3; 7 positions agree with TRBD2. CDR3 length: 15 amino acids. The trim removed 8 bases at V and 3 bases at J, leaving 11 bases unmatched. Germline V CDR1 and CDR2: WSHSY, SAAADI. The CDR3 region has the DNA TGCGCCAGCGGTACTGGACTAGTAGTAACAGATACGCAGTATTTT. Protein: CASGTGLVVTDTQYF.

The chain is built from TRBV7-2 and TRBJ2-7, with unresolved D. The CDR3 is 16 residues long. Trimming shortened V by 1 base and J by 1 base, and 14 bases separated the two germline ends. Germline V CDR1 and CDR2: SGHTA, FQGNSA. CDR3 loop: CASSLDPQAASYEQYF. DNA of the CDR3: TGTGCCAGCAGCTTAGATCCCCAGGCAGCATCCTACGAGCAGTACTTC.